The 25 T cell receptor beta chains reported below all come from one sample, sequenced in a study of Ad26.COV2.S vaccination and SARS-CoV-2 variants. Treatment in this sample: 15 to 20 received Ad26.COV2.S at low or high dose, single or two shots; roughly five received placebo; per-sample allocation not given. Each sample was drawn 63 days after the first injection (of vaccine or placebo). Data came from immunoSEQ multiplex PCR; TCRdb stores just in-frame clones and leaves some out. The repertoire holds 400,000 to 500,000 clones, with 88% as singletons. This material consisted of peripheral blood, taken in a trial of Ad26.COV2.S vaccine versus placebo. All receptors come from a person aged 18 to 65 who received the Ad26.COV2.S COVID-19 vaccine or a placebo.

As to this clone: This specimen includes other DNA sequences encoding the same CDR3. The rearrangement uses TRBV4-3 and TRBJ2-7, with 7 bases fitting TRBD1. Germline V gene lookup returns CDR1 LGHNA and CDR2 YSLEER. The CDR3 loop spans 14 amino acids. Germline trimming cut 4 bases from V and 0 bases from J; bases unmatched to any gene: 3. The chain's CDR3 is CASSPDRPSYEQYF. CDR3 coding DNA: TGCGCCAGCAGCCCGGACAGGCCCTCCTACGAGCAGTACTTC.

V gene TRBV15 combines with J gene TRBJ1-6; D is perhaps TRBD1 (5 bases). The ends were cut back, 4 bases at V and 6 bases at J, with 7 bases in the middle. CDR1 is LNHNV and CDR2 is YYDKDF in the germline V gene (reference sequence). This CDR3 region has 13 residues. CDR3 in amino acids: CATSKGPNSPLHF. The CDR3 bases are TGTGCCACCAGCAAGGGACCTAATTCACCCCTCCACTTT. Full variable domain (remainder filled in from reference TRBV15 and TRBJ1-6): DAMVIQNPRYQVTQFGKPVTLSCSQTLNHNVMYWYQQKSSQAPKLLFHYYDKDFNNEADTPDNFQSRRPNTSFCFLDIRSPGLGDTAMYLCATSKGPNSPLHFGNGTRLTVT.

V is TRBV15 and J is TRBJ2-3; D not certain. The CDR3 consists of 16 residues. Trimming removed 4 bases at V and 4 bases at J, with 18 bases between. Looked up from germline, CDR1 is LNHNV and CDR2 is YYDKDF (reference sequence). CDR3 residues: CATSNYPGMFADTQYF. CDR3 DNA sequence: TGTGCCACCAGCAACTACCCCGGAATGTTCGCAGATACGCAGTATTTT. The full variable domain, in which reference TRBV15 and TRBJ2-3 provide the parts outside the CDR3, is DAMVIQNPRYQVTQFGKPVTLSCSQTLNHNVMYWYQQKSSQAPKLLFHYYDKDFNNEADTPDNFQSRRPNTSFCFLDIRSPGLGDTAMYLCATSNYPGMFADTQYFGPGTRLTVL.

This sequence joins TRBV5-1 and TRBJ1-2; 7 bases are a match to TRBD1. The junction had 2 bases not matched to a gene; V was cut back by 0 bases and J by 6 bases. The V gene's germline CDR1 is SGHRS and CDR2 YFSETQ. The length of the CDR3 is 13 residues. The CDR3 nucleotides read TGCGCCAGCAGCTTGGAGGGGGCTCATGGCTACACCTTC. Its translation: CASSLEGAHGYTF. Variable domain in full (rest from reference TRBV5-1 and TRBJ1-2): KAGVTQTPRYLIKTRGQQVTLSCSPISGHRSVSWYQQTPGQGLQFLFEYFSETQRNKGNFPGRFSGRQFSNSRSEMNVSTLELGDSALYLCASSLEGAHGYTFGSGTRLTVV.

The J gene is TRBJ2-3, the V gene TRBV7-8, with 9 bases aligning to TRBD2. CDR1 is SGHVS and CDR2 is FQNEAQ in the germline V gene. Trimming at V came to 6 bases and at J to 5 bases, leaving 9 bases not matched to a gene. The CDR3 is 15 residues long. CDR3 bases: TGTGCCAGCAGTCGTGCGGGGGGGACGGTAGATACGCAGTATTTT. Its translation: CASSRAGGTVDTQYF.

The chain couples TRBV9 to TRBJ1-1; possible D gene TRBD1, 6 bases. Germline CDR1 SGDLS, CDR2 YYNGEE. Trimming took 4 bases from V and 4 from J, leaving 14 bases between them. This CDR3 is 14 amino acids long. CDR3 sequence: CASSPRVGGTEAFF. DNA of the CDR3: TGTGCCAGCAGCCCCCGAGTAGGGGGCACTGAAGCTTTCTTT.

CDR3 protein: CASSYPPAVYEQYF. CDR3 DNA: TGTGCCAGCAGTTACCCCCCGGCAGTCTACGAGCAGTACTTC. J is TRBJ2-7 and V is TRBV6-2 or TRBV6-3; D is unclear. CDR3 length: 14 amino acids. Trimming took off 2 bases at V and 3 bases at J, with 11 bases between the two ends. The germline gives CDR1 MNHEY, CDR2 SVGEGT.

The V call is TRBV30, the J call TRBJ2-5, with D maybe TRBD2 (6 bases). Trimming left V 1 base short and J 3 bases short, with 6 bases between. The CDR3 is 12 residues long. Germline V lookup: CDR1 GTSNPN, CDR2 SVGIG (reference sequence). The CDR3 region has the DNA TGTGCCTGGAGTGGGGGGGAAGAGACCCAGTACTTC. It encodes CAWSGGEETQYF.

A remark on this clone: Other DNA sequences within the sample encode an identical CDR3. V and J are TRBV18 and TRBJ1-3; weak D call: TRBD1 (5 bases). V gave up 3 bases and J gave up 0 bases, with 6 bases separating them. This CDR3 is 14 amino acids long. The germline V gene has CDR1 KGHSH and CDR2 LQKENI. In nucleotides, the CDR3 is TGTGCCAGCTCACCCCAGGGCTCTGGAAACACCATATATTTT. As protein: CASSPQGSGNTIYF.

The chain uses TRBV11-2 and TRBJ2-2; 10 positions agree with TRBD1. The trim removed 5 bases at V and 3 bases at J, leaving 6 bases unmatched. There are 16 residues in the CDR3. Per germline, CDR1 SGHAT and CDR2 FQNNGV. CDR3 coding DNA: TGTGCCAGCAGCAATGACAGGGGGCCGGACACCGGGGAGCTGTTTTTT. Translating gives CASSNDRGPDTGELFF.

A remark on this clone: This CDR3 is also generated by other DNA sequences in the sample. V usage is TRBV5-5 and J usage is TRBJ1-5; D uncertain. There are 12 residues in the CDR3. The V end was cut by 0 bases, the J end by 5 bases, with 3 bases between. The germline CDR1 and CDR2 sequences are SGHKS and YYEKEE (reference sequence). Here the CDR3 DNA reads TGTGCCAGCAGCTTGGCCGATCAGCCCCAGCATTTT. Translating it yields CASSLADQPQHF.

This chain uses TRBV5-5 with TRBJ2-1; 9 bases align to TRBD2. This CDR3 contains 16 residues. Germline lookup yields CDR1 SGHKS and CDR2 YYEKEE (reference sequence). The junction had 8 bases not matched to a gene; V was cut back by 2 bases and J by 5 bases. The CDR3 nucleotides read TGTGCCAGCAGCTTCGGGCCTTTAGCGGGGGACAATGAGCAGTTCTTC. Translated: CASSFGPLAGDNEQFF.

V usage is TRBV19 and J usage is TRBJ1-2, with TRBD1 as a possible D gene (6 bases). Germline values: CDR1 LNHDA, CDR2 SQIVND (reference sequence). V shed 4 bases and J shed 6 bases, with 12 bases lying between them. This CDR3 contains 13 residues. The CDR3 spells CASSSLDRDGYTF. The CDR3 DNA follows: TGTGCCAGTAGTAGCTTGGACAGAGATGGCTACACCTTC.

The chain joins TRBV2 to TRBJ2-5, with 7 positions matching TRBD1. CDR1 SNHLY and CDR2 FYNNEI come from the germline V gene. The CDR3 covers 13 residues. V gave up 9 bases and J gave up 3 bases; unmatched junction bases: 7. Written as DNA, the CDR3 is TGTGCCAGTAACAACAGGGGCGAAGAGACCCAGTACTTC. Its translation: CASNNRGEETQYF.

This chain connects TRBV7-8 to TRBJ2-7, with 9 bases lining up with TRBD1. This CDR3 has 16 residues. The V gene end was trimmed by 4 bases and the J gene end by 6 bases; junction bases not matched to a gene: 13. CDR1 SGHVS and CDR2 FQNEAQ come from the germline V gene. CDR3 nucleotides: TGTGCCAGCAGCTCACGAACAGGGGGCATTTTACGCGAGCAGTACTTC. Amino acids: CASSSRTGGILREQYF.

The CDR3 coding sequence is TGTGCCAGCAGCCAAGCCGCACATGGCTACACCTTC. This gives the protein CASSQAAHGYTF. The V and J genes are TRBV3-1 (or the pseudogene TRBV3-2) and TRBJ1-2; D is uncertain. There are 12 residues in the CDR3. Germline assignment: CDR1 LGHDT and CDR2 YNNKEL (reference sequence). The V and J ends lost 1 base and 6 bases respectively, with 6 bases between them.

The chain is built from TRBV6-2 or TRBV6-3 and TRBJ1-6, with 11 bases fitting TRBD1. Trimming removed 6 bases from V and 7 bases from J; junction bases left unmatched: 11. CDR1 MNHEY and CDR2 SVGEGT come from the germline V gene. The CDR3 contains 17 residues. The CDR3 region is CASSRGQGAITNSPLHF. CDR3 coding DNA: TGTGCCAGCAGCCGAGGACAGGGGGCAATCACCAATTCACCCCTCCACTTT.

The V and J genes are TRBV30 and TRBJ1-3; D perhaps matches TRBD1 (5 bases). The CDR3 totals 17 residues. CDR1 is GTSNPN and CDR2 is SVGIG in the germline V gene (reference sequence). Trimming shortened V by 1 base and J by 0 bases, and 16 bases separated the two germline ends. The CDR3 region has the DNA TGTGCCTGGAGTGCCCCTATGGGACCGGACTCTGGAAACACCATATATTTT. Protein sequence: CAWSAPMGPDSGNTIYF.

The gene calls are TRBV6-5 and TRBJ2-7, with D possibly matching TRBD2 (5 bases). CDR1 MNHEY and CDR2 SVGAGI come from the germline V gene. The CDR3 has 13 amino acids. The V end was cut by 2 bases, the J end by 6 bases, with 11 bases between. CDR3 in DNA: TGTGCCAGCAGTTACGAGTTCCGGGGCGAGCAGTACTTC. Encoded protein: CASSYEFRGEQYF.

J is TRBJ1-1 and V is TRBV9, with no clear D. CDR1 and CDR2 (germline): SGDLS, YYNGEE. CDR3 length: 15 residues. V was clipped by 0 bases and J by 2 bases, with 11 bases between them. CDR3 residues: CASSVEGQNNTEAFF. Here the CDR3 DNA reads TGTGCCAGCAGCGTAGAAGGGCAGAATAACACTGAAGCTTTCTTT.

Turning to this clone: Within the sample, other DNA sequences also encode this same CDR3. The rearrangement uses TRBV7-2 and TRBJ2-3, with 10 bases matching TRBD2. CDR1 is SGHTA and CDR2 is FQGNSA in the germline V gene. V shed 1 base, J shed 6 bases, and the junction held 4 bases outside the gene matches. CDR3 length: 15 amino acids. DNA of the CDR3: TGTGCCAGCAGCTTAGGAGCGGGGGGGCGGGATACGCAGTATTTT. Amino acids: CASSLGAGGRDTQYF. Using reference TRBV7-2 and TRBJ2-3 for the parts outside the CDR3, the full variable domain is GAGVSQSPSNKVTEKGKDVELRCDPISGHTALYWYRQSLGQGLEFLIYFQGNSAPDKSGLPSDRFSAERTGGSVSTLTIQRTQQEDSAVYLCASSLGAGGRDTQYFGPGTRLTVL.

The chain is built from TRBV24-1 and TRBJ2-5; weak D call: TRBD1 (5 bases). Germline V gene sequence: CDR1 KGHDR, CDR2 SFDVKD. Between the trimmed V and J ends, which lost 7 bases and 5 bases, there was a span of 10 bases. The length of the CDR3 is 12 residues. CDR3 in DNA: TGTGCCACCAGCAAGGCAGGGGAGACCCAGTACTTC. Its protein is CATSKAGETQYF.

The V call is TRBV14, the J call TRBJ2-7, with D unresolved. This CDR3 has 16 residues. Per the germline V gene, CDR1 is SGHDN and CDR2 is FVKESK. With 4 bases removed from V and 0 bases from J, the gap between germline ends came to 16 bases. CDR3 region: CASSPILRSSSYEQYF. DNA for the CDR3: TGTGCCAGCAGCCCTATCCTGAGATCTAGCTCCTACGAGCAGTACTTC.

The V gene is TRBV29-1, the J gene TRBJ2-1; D remains unclear. CDR1 is SQVTM, CDR2 ANQGSEA, per germline. Deletions cut 3 bases from V and 3 bases from J, with 3 bases between. The CDR3 is made up of 11 amino acids. CDR3 loop: CSVDDYNEQFF. CDR3 DNA: TGCAGCGTTGACGACTACAATGAGCAGTTCTTC.

V is TRBV6-1 and J is TRBJ1-5, with D perhaps TRBD1 (6 bases). The CDR3 extends over 15 amino acids. CDR1 is MNHNS, CDR2 SASEGT, per germline. V shed 5 bases and J shed 1 base, with 12 bases lying between them. Written as DNA, the CDR3 is TGTGCCAGCAGTCCGGGGGCCGGGAGCAATCAGCCCCAGCATTTT. Translating it yields CASSPGAGSNQPQHF.